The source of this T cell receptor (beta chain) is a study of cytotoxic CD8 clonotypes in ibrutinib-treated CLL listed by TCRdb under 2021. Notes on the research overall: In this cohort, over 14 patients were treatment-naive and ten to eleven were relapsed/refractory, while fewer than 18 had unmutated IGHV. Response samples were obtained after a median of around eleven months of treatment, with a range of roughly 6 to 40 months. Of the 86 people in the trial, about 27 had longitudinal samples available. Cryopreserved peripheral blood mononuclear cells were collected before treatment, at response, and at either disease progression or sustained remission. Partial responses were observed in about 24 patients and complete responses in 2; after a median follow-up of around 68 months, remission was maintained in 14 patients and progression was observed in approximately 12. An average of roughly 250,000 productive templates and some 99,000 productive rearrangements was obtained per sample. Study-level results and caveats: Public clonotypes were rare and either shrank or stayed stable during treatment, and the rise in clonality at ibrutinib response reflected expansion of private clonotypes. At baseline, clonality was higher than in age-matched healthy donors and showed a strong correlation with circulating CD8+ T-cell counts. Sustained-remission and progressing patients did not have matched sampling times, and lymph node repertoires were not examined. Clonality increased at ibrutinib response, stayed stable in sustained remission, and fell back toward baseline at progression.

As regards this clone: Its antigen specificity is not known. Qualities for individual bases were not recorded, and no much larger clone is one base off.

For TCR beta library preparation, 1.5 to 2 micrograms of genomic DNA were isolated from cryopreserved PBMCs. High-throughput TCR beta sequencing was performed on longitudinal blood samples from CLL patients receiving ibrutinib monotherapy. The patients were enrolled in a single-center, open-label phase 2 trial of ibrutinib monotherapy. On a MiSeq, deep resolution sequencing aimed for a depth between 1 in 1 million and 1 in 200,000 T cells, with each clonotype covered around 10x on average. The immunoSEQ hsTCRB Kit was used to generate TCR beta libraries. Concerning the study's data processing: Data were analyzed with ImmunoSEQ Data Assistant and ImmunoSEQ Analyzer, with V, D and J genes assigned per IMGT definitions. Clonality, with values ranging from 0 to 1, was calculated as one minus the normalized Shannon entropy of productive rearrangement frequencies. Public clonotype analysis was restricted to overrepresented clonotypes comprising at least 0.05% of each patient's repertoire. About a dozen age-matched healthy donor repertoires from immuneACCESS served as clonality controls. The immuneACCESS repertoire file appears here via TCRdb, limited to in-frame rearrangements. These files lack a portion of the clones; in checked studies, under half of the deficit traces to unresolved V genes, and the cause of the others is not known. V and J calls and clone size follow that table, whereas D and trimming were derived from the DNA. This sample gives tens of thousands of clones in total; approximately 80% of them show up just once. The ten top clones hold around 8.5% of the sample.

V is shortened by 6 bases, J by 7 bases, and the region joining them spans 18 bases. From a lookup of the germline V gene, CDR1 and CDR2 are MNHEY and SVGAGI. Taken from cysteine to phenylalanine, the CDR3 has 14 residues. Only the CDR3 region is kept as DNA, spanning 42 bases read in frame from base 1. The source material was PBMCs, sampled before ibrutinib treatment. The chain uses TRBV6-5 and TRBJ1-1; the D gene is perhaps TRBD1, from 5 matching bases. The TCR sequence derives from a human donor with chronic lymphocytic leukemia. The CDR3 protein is CASSSDWGRNEAFF. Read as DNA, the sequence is TGTGCCAGCAGCAGCGATTGGGGACGTAATGAAGCTTTCTTT.